This T cell receptor beta chain was recovered during a study of CXCR3-negative and CXCR3-positive naive CD8 T cells. It was by 5' RACE with UMI labels that the TRB cDNA libraries were prepared. TCRdb reanalyzed the 5' RACE reads and collapses them to one entry per CDR3 protein, without DNA. The table gives approximately 83,000 distinct CDR3 sequences; the top ten clones make up 1.5% to 2% of it. Study-level points and caveats: Naive CXCR3-positive and CXCR3-negative cells shared similar TRBV-TRBJ usage, unlike memory cells. Greater hydrophobicity was found in TRB CDR3s of CXCR3-positive naive cells than of CXCR3-negative naive cells. Memory CD8+ cells showed much lower diversity, while both naive subsets were comparably high.

As for this clonotype: Its antigen is currently unknown.

Naive CD8+ T cells carried a CD45RO-CCR7+CD27+CD95- phenotype. Germline CDR1 reads MGHDK; CDR2 reads SYGVNS. CDR3 length equals 13 residues. The sequence came from a human donor in good health. Some clones in this sample may be carry-over from other donors' samples. The chain combines TRBV25-1 with TRBJ2-1; TCRdb lists TRBD2, though no DNA is available to test this call. The sequenced material came from naive CXCR3- CD8+ T cells from blood. Subset here: CD45RO-CCR7+CD27+CD95- naive CD8+ T cells lacking CXCR3 (TNR3-). CDR3: CASSVSVYNEQFF.